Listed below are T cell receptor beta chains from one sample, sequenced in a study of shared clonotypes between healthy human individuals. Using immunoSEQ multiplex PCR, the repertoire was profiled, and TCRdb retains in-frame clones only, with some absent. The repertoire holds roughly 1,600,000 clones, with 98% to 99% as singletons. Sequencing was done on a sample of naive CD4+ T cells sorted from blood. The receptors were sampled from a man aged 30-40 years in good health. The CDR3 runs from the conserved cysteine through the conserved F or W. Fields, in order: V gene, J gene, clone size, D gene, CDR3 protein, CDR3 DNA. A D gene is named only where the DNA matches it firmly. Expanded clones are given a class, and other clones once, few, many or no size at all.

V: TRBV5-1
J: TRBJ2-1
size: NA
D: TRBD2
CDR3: CASSLDTSGRSNEQFF
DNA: TGCGCCAGCAGCTTGGATACAAGCGGGAGGAGCAATGAGCAGTTCTTC

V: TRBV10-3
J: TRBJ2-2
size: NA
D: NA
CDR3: CAIRGEKNTGELFF
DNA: TGTGCCATCCGTGGTGAGAAGAACACCGGGGAGCTGTTTTTT

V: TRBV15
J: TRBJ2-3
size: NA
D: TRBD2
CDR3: CATSSGTRDTDTQYF
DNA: TGTGCCACCAGCAGCGGGACTAGAGACACAGATACGCAGTATTTT

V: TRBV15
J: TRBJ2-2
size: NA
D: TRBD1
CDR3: CATSRDGRTGNTGELFF
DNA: TGTGCCACCAGCAGAGATGGGCGGACAGGGAACACCGGGGAGCTGTTTTTT

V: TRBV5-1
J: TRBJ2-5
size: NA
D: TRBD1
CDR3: CASSRTGEETQYF
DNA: TGCGCCAGCAGCCGGACAGGGGAAGAGACCCAGTACTTC

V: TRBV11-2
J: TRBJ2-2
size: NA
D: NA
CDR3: CASSLDAPAELFF
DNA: TGTGCCAGCAGCTTAGACGCACCCGCGGAGCTGTTTTTT

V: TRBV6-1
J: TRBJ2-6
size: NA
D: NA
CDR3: CASSLEVALTNVLTF
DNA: TGTGCCAGCAGTTTAGAGGTGGCACTGACCAACGTCCTGACTTTC

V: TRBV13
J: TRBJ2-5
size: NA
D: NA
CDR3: CASSLVSAETQYF
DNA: TGTGCCAGCAGCTTAGTTAGCGCAGAGACCCAGTACTTC

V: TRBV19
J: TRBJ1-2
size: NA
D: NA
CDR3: CASKGGLSYGYTF
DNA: TGTGCCAGTAAAGGGGGACTAAGCTATGGCTACACCTTC

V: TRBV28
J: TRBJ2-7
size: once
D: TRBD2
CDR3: CASSPRLAGLSYEQYF
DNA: TGTGCCAGCAGTCCACGACTAGCGGGGTTGTCCTACGAGCAGTACTTC

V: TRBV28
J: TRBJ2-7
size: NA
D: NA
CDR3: CASSLSRDPYEQYF
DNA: TGTGCCAGCAGTTTATCCCGAGACCCCTACGAGCAGTACTTC

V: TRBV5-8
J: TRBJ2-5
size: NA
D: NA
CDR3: CASSLERGRETQYF
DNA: TGTGCCAGCAGCTTAGAAAGGGGAAGAGAGACCCAGTACTTC

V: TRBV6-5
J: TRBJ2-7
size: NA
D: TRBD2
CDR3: CASSYLSSGSGEQYF
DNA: TGTGCCAGCAGTTACTTATCTAGCGGGAGTGGTGAGCAGTACTTC

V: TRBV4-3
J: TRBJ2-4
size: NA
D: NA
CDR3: CASSQLRSSAKNIQYF
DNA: TGCGCCAGCAGCCAACTTAGGTCATCGGCCAAAAACATTCAGTACTTC

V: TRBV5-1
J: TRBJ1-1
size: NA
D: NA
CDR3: CASSLNVQKNTEAFF
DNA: TGCGCCAGCAGCTTGAATGTACAGAAGAACACTGAAGCTTTCTTT

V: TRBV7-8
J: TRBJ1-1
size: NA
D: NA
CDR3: CASSRWEGNTEAFF
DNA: TGTGCCAGCAGCCGTTGGGAGGGAAACACTGAAGCTTTCTTT

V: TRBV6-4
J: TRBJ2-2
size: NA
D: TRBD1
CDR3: CASSRDREYSGELFF
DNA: TGTGCCAGCAGCCGGGACAGGGAGTATAGCGGGGAGCTGTTTTTT

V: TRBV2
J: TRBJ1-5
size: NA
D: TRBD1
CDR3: CASSDRGRSQPQHF
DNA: TGTGCCAGCAGTGACAGGGGGCGAAGTCAGCCCCAGCATTTT

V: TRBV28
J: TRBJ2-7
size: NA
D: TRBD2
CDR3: CASSLVGLASEQYF
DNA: TGTGCCAGCAGTTTAGTAGGACTAGCATCCGAGCAGTACTTC

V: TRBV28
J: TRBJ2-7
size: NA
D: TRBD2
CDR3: CASSPDGTSWVEQYF
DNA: TGTGCCAGCAGTCCAGACGGGACTAGCTGGGTCGAGCAGTACTTC

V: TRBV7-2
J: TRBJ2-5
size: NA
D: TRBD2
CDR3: CASSTREGGETQYF
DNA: TGTGCCAGCAGCACCAGGGAGGGAGGGGAGACCCAGTACTTC

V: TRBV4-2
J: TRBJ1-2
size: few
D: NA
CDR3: CASSRDRSGVYGYTF
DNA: TGTGCCAGCAGCCGCGACAGGTCGGGAGTATATGGCTACACCTTC